Sequencing of this T cell receptor (delta chain) was carried out in a study of delta chains in infants with herpesvirus infections (dated by TCRdb to the early 2020s). At the level of the whole study: A Ugandan infant birth cohort was prospectively followed from birth to characterize gammadelta T cell responses to primary cytomegalovirus (CMV) infection. In infants who were infected with CMV after birth, the study searched for a public fetal Vdelta1/Vgamma8 gammadelta TCR clonotype. From PBMC, gammadelta TCRs were sequenced for around 20 CMV-infected infants (one congenitally infected) and several CMV-uninfected infants who had sufficient sample available. Blood samples from the infants were grouped into approximate ages of 1.5, 4, 8 and 12 months. The previously published Belgian fetal and cord blood gammadelta TCR data were not generated in this cohort and were added only for comparison. Findings and caveats that apply to the study as a whole: The public clonotype was detected only at the first time point after infection and was not found in uninfected infants or in infants infected after 120 days. Of 15 to 20 CMV-infected infants, 4 carried the public Vdelta1 clonotype: three infants infected postnatally before 120 days of age and the congenitally infected infant. The public clonotype might still be present below the detection limit in CMV-uninfected infants. Limitations noted by the authors included a small sample size and a lack of race- or environment-matched controls, because nearly all Ugandans acquire CMV before adulthood. Public-clonotype frequency among Vdelta1 cells appeared to be inversely correlated with age at infection and was observed to decay rapidly, seemingly without persisting beyond 2 to 3 months.

The receptor library was made with RT-PCR. To generate TCR cDNA, RNA from PBMC was reverse transcribed using SuperScript II together with primers specific for the gamma chain and the delta chain. Purification of cDNA was performed with AMPure XP beads, after which the cDNA was amplified and indexed with Illumina adapters by means of the Nextera XT Index Kit. gammadelta TCR libraries were sequenced on an Illumina MiSeq with a V2 300-cycle kit. From the authors' description of their analysis: Using MiXCR v2.1.12, CDR3 sequences were assembled, and reads were mapped onto D, J and V genes obtained from GenBank. VDJtools v1.2.1 was used to perform repertoire analyses of the CDR3 clonotypes. Clones were re-identified by TCRdb from the public reads with CATT, and rows with the same DNA were merged. These V and J calls derive from TCRdb rather than the authors' analysis. The sample table shows 1,000 to 1,500 delta-chain clones, and 8.2% are seen once. The top ten clones comprise roughly 7% of the sample.

The CDR3 numbers 15 residues from cysteine through phenylalanine. Only the CDR3 portion is preserved as DNA: 45 bases, with reading frame beginning at the first base. Trimming removed 9 bases from V and 0 bases from J, leaving 17 bases between the germline ends. The germline V gene yields TSWWSYY for CDR1 and QGS for CDR2. As a fraction of the sample, this clone is large (0.1 to 1%). Which antigen it targets is not known. One base away there is no much larger clone; base qualities are not given. Pregnant women getting prenatal care were recruited in Kampala, Uganda, and their infants were enrolled; maternal HIV status had to be documented. Home visits to families took place weekly, and collection of infant clinical information, oral swabs and peripheral blood began at 6 weeks of age and was repeated every 4 months after that. Blood was drawn into heparin tubes, and PBMC were isolated via Ficoll-Paque density gradient centrifugation and then cryopreserved.

The rearranged segments are TRDV1 and TRDJ1, with no confidently assigned D gene. Sequenced material: peripheral blood, taken at time point 2 of longitudinal follow-up. This clonotype was obtained from a human donor who was a Ugandan infant, either HIV-exposed or HIV-unexposed (not recorded which). The nucleotide sequence is given as TGTGCTCTGGAGTACGATCTCGGGTACACCGATAAACTCATCTTT. Its translation reads: CALEYDLGYTDKLIF.